This T cell receptor beta chain came from a study of blood T cell repertoires in COVID-19. TCRdb's table, derived via immunoSEQ multiplex PCR, lists solely in-frame clones and lacks some. The table has 60,000 to 85,000 clones, 84% seen once; the top ten hold approximately 35%. Germline V lookup: CDR1 SEHNR, CDR2 FQNEAQ (reference sequence). After removal of 1 base from V and 0 bases from J, the junction contained 9 bases not matched to a gene. The CDR3 runs 18 residues. The chain couples TRBV7-9 to TRBJ2-1, with 7 bases identical to TRBD2. The specimen was peripheral blood. The clonotype was recovered from a man between 65 and 79 years old with acute or convalescent COVID-19. DNA of the CDR3: TGTGCCAGCAGCTTAGAAGGTAGCGGGCGCCGCTCCTACAATGAGCAGTTCTTC. It encodes CASSLEGSGRRSYNEQFF.